The next 9 T cell receptor beta chains were all read from a single sample in a study of cytomegalovirus exposure and HLA in healthy donors. Both 60 Vbeta primers and 13 Jbeta primers went into the PCR. Only in-frame clones appear in the TCRdb table, and some are missing; sequencing was by immunoSEQ multiplex PCR. The sample holds roughly 180,000 clones, about 80% seen once. Specimen: PBMCs. All receptors come from a woman younger than 35 in good health and CMV-seropositive.

The chain carries TRBV6-1 and TRBJ1-1; D not resolved. Germline assignment: CDR1 MNHNS and CDR2 SASEGT. The length of the CDR3 is 15 residues. Trimming stripped 0 bases from V and 1 base from J, with 9 bases between. CDR3 sequence (DNA): TGTGCCAGCAGTGAAGCGCTTCGGGGGAACACTGAAGCTTTCTTT. It is translated as CASSEALRGNTEAFF.

V gene TRBV9 combines with J gene TRBJ2-1, with 9 positions matching TRBD1. Germline CDR1 SGDLS, CDR2 YYNGEE. The trim removed 4 bases at V and 1 base at J, leaving 3 bases unmatched. The CDR3 loop spans 15 amino acids. The DNA for the CDR3 is TGTGCCAGCAGCCCAGGGACAGGGTCCTACAATGAGCAGTTCTTC. It codes for CASSPGTGSYNEQFF.

The chain employs TRBV7-2 and TRBJ2-7; 9 nucleotides align to TRBD2. CDR1 is SGHTA, CDR2 FQGNSA, per germline. The CDR3 has 14 residues. V gave up 1 base and J gave up 3 bases; unmatched junction bases: 1. The CDR3 loop reads CASSLVRGGYEQYV. The CDR3 DNA reads as TGTGCCAGCAGCTTAGTGCGGGGGGGCTACGAGCAGTACGTC.

The V and J genes are TRBV18 and TRBJ2-3, with TRBD1 identical over 9 bases. The V segment lost 3 bases and the J segment 3 bases; nucleotides outside the gene matches: 1. This CDR3 is built from 14 residues. Per the germline V gene, CDR1 is KGHSH and CDR2 is LQKENI. The chain's CDR3 is CASSPGQGTDTQYF. In DNA, the CDR3 is TGTGCCAGCTCACCGGGACAGGGTACAGATACGCAGTATTTT.

The genes are TRBV19 and TRBJ1-5; the D gene is possibly TRBD1 (5 bases). V was trimmed by 4 bases and J by 5 bases, leaving 12 bases between them. This CDR3 contains 14 residues. Germline lookup yields CDR1 LNHDA and CDR2 SQIVND (reference sequence). CDR3 DNA sequence: TGTGCCAGTAGTAAGCAGGGTATTGATCAGCCCCAGCATTTT. Its translation: CASSKQGIDQPQHF.

The table lists this clone with a few counts. The V and J genes are TRBV4-2 and TRBJ1-2; D remains unclear. CDR1 is LGHNA and CDR2 is YNFKEQ in the germline V gene. The CDR3 loop spans 16 amino acids. The V end was cut by 4 bases, the J end by 4 bases, with 19 bases between. In nucleotides, the CDR3 is TGTGCCAGCAGCCGCGGAGCCGCGTTCAGTTCCTATGGCTACACCTTC. Amino acids: CASSRGAAFSSYGYTF.

This rearrangement joins TRBV7-8 to TRBJ1-2, with 8 bases aligning to TRBD1. V lost 5 bases to trimming and J lost 6 bases; unmatched junction nucleotides: 8. The CDR3 is 14 amino acids. Germline CDR1 and CDR2: SGHVS and FQNEAQ. The CDR3 DNA is TGTGCCAGCAGCCGCCTACAGGGGGTAGATGGCTACACCTTC. It codes for CASSRLQGVDGYTF. The full variable domain, its missing parts supplied by reference TRBV7-8 and TRBJ1-2, is GAGVSQSPRYKVAKRGQDVALRCDPISGHVSLFWYQQALGQGPEFLTYFQNEAQLDKSGLPSDRFFAERPEGSVSTLKIQRTQQEDSAVYLCASSRLQGVDGYTFGSGTRLTVV.

The V call is TRBV18, the J call TRBJ1-2; 9 nucleotides match TRBD1. The CDR3 length is 15 residues. Germline V lookup: CDR1 KGHSH, CDR2 LQKENI. The J segment lost 2 bases and the V segment lost 3 bases, leaving 4 bases of the junction unmatched. Here the CDR3 reads CASSPGTGPNYGYTF. The CDR3 bases are TGTGCCAGCTCACCCGGGACAGGGCCAAACTATGGCTACACCTTC.

The V and J genes are TRBV11-3 and TRBJ2-5, with D possibly being TRBD2 (5 bases). The length of the CDR3 is 12 residues. The V end lost 7 bases, the J end lost 5 bases, and 11 bases lay between the germline ends. Germline V CDR1 and CDR2: SGHNT, YENEEA. The CDR3 bases are TGTGCCAGCAAACTGGGCGGGGAGACCCAGTACTTC. It yields the protein CASKLGGETQYF.